One T cell receptor (beta chain) is described in this entry. Antigen: not known. This record belongs to a study of blood T cells in healthy people across ages. Study details: Template switching caught about one barcoded beta molecule for each two T cells. Whole-study findings and limits: Roughly linear declines in TCR beta diversity per million T cells occurred with age.

This CDR3 spans 15 amino acids. Germline V gene lookup returns CDR1 MGHRA and CDR2 YSYEKL. Isolation of PBMCs gave at least 6 million cells per sample. Together with a sample-barcoded 5' primer, a J-beta primer mix was included in a second PCR lasting roughly 6 to 12 cycles. Every cDNA was tagged by a template-switch adaptor with 12 random nucleotides. TCRdb called the 5' RACE reads again in MiXCR, with one record for every CDR3 protein. The table lists about 1.4 million distinct CDR3 sequences, roughly 59% of them singletons. The source of this sequence is a man aged 18 to 30 in good health. Material for sequencing was blood. The chain combines TRBV4-1 with TRBJ2-1; 8 nucleotides agree with TRBD1. TRBJ2-7 matches the DNA end more closely, so the J call is doubtful. The CDR3 DNA is TGCGCCAGCAGAGAGGAGCACAGGGGGTTCCGCGAGCAGTACTTC. Residues: CASREEHRGFREQYF.